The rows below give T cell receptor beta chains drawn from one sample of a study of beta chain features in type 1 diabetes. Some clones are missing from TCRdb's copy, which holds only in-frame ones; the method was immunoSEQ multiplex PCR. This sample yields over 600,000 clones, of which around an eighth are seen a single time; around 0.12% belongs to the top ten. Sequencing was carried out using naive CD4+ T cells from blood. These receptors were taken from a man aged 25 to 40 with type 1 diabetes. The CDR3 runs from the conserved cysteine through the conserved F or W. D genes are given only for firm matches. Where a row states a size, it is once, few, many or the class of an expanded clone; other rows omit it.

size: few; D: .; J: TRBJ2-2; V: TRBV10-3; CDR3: CAINQGGPKTGELFF; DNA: TGTGCCATCAATCAGGGAGGACCTAAGACCGGGGAGCTGTTTTTT
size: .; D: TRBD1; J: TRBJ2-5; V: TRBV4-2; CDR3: CASSRDRVGETQYF; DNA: TGTGCCAGCAGCCGGGACAGAGTCGGAGAGACCCAGTACTTC
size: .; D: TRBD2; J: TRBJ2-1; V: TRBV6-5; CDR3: CASTQGLAGYNEQFF; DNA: TGTGCCAGCACCCAAGGACTAGCGGGGTACAATGAGCAGTTCTTC
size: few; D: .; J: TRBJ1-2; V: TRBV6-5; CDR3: CASSSAAGANYGYTF; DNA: TGTGCCAGCAGCTCCGCGGCAGGGGCTAACTATGGCTACACCTTC
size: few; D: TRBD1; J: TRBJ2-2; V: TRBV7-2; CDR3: CASSPGQGEYGELFF; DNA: TGTGCCAGCAGCCCGGGACAGGGGGAGTACGGGGAGCTGTTTTTT
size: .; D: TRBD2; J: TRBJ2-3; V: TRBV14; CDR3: CASSQGPRGAREDTQYF; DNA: TGTGCCAGCAGCCAAGGCCCGCGGGGGGCCCGGGAAGATACGCAGTATTTT
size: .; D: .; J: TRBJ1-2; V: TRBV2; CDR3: CASSVRKLGGGYTF; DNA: TGTGCCAGCAGTGTTCGAAAACTTGGGGGTGGCTACACCTTC
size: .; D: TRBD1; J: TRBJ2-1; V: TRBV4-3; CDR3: CASSQESQGAYNEQFF; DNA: TGCGCCAGCAGCCAAGAGTCCCAGGGGGCTTACAATGAGCAGTTCTTC
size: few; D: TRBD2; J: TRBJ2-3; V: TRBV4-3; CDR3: CASSQEASGLTDTQYF; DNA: TGCGCCAGCAGCCAAGAGGCTAGCGGACTCACAGATACGCAGTATTTT
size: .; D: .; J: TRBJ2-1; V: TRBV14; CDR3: CASSQGWEFSSYNEQFF; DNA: TGTGCCAGCAGCCAAGGCTGGGAGTTTTCCTCGTACAATGAGCAGTTCTTC
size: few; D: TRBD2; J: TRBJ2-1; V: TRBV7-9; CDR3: CASSLLSSGAYEQFF; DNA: TGTGCCAGCAGCTTATTGAGTAGCGGGGCATACGAGCAGTTCTTC
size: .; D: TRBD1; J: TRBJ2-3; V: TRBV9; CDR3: CASSVLGQGLGDTQYF; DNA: TGTGCCAGCAGCGTGCTAGGACAGGGCCTTGGGGATACGCAGTATTTT
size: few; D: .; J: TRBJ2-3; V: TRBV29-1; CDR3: CSGTPNIPTDTQYF; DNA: TGCAGCGGAACACCCAACATTCCAACAGATACGCAGTATTTT
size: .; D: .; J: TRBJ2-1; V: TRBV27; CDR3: CASSVPGPRNEQFF; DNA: TGTGCCAGCAGTGTACCGGGCCCCAGGAATGAGCAGTTCTTC
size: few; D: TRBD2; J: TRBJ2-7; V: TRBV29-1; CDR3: CSVVPSGGLSSYEQYF; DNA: TGCAGCGTTGTCCCTAGCGGGGGGCTCAGCTCCTACGAGCAGTACTTC
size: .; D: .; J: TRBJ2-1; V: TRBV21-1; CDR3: CASSKGGLAGALSSYNEQFF; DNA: TGTGCCAGCAGCAAAGGTGGACTAGCGGGGGCCCTCAGCTCCTACAATGAGCAGTTCTTC
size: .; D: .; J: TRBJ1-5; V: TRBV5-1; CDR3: CASSLGSPNQPQHF; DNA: TGCGCCAGCAGCTTGGGCAGCCCCAATCAGCCCCAGCATTTT
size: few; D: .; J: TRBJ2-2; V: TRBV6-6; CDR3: CASSSPGHRGTGELFF; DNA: TGTGCCAGCAGTTCCCCGGGACACCGGGGCACCGGGGAGCTGTTTTTT
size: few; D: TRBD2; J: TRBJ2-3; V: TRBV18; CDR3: CASSSGGTDTQYF; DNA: TGTGCCAGTTCCAGCGGGGGCACAGATACGCAGTATTTT
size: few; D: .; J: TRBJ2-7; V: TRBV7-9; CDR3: CASSFQIDGGSSSYEQYF; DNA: TGTGCCAGCAGCTTCCAAATCGACGGGGGCTCCAGCTCCTACGAGCAGTACTTC
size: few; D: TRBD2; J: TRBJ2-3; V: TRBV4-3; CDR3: CASSQEGLAGSDTQYF; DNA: TGCGCCAGCAGCCAAGAGGGACTAGCGGGGTCAGATACGCAGTATTTT
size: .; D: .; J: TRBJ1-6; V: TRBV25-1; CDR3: CASSETGPRYNSPLHF; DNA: TGTGCCAGCAGTGAAACGGGTCCCAGGTATAATTCACCCCTCCACTTT
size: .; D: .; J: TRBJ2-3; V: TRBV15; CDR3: CATSDRTATDTQYF; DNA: TGTGCCACCAGCGACCGGACAGCTACAGATACGCAGTATTTT
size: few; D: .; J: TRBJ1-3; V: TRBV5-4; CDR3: CASSTSSGNTIYF; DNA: TGTGCCAGCAGCACAAGCTCTGGAAACACCATATATTTT
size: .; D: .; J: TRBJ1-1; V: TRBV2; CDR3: CASSPIGVTEAFF; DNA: TGTGCCAGCAGTCCGATTGGTGTCACTGAAGCTTTCTTT
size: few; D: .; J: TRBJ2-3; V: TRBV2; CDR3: CASSAQGADTQYF; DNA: TGTGCCAGCAGTGCACAGGGCGCAGATACGCAGTATTTT
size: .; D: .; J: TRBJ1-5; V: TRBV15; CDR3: CATSTPPGQYSNQPQHF; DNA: TGTGCCACCAGCACCCCCCCAGGGCAGTATAGCAATCAGCCCCAGCATTTT
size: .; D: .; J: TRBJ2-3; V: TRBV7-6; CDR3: CASSPRTASTDTQYF; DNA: TGTGCCAGCAGCCCAAGGACAGCTAGCACAGATACGCAGTATTTT
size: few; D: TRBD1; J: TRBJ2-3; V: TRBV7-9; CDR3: CASSSTGAYTDTQYF; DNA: TGTGCCAGCAGCTCCACAGGGGCCTACACAGATACGCAGTATTTT
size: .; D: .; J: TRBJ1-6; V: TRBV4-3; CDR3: CASSQEGGGGNSPLHF; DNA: TGCGCCAGCAGCCAAGAAGGCGGGGGGGGCAATTCACCCCTCCACTTT
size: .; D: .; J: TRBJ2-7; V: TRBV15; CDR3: CATSRSTGEQYF; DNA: TGTGCCACCAGCAGATCAACGGGGGAGCAGTACTTC
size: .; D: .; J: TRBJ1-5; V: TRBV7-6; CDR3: CASSLEGFGREAPQHF; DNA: TGTGCCAGCAGCTTAGAAGGCTTTGGCAGGGAGGCGCCCCAGCATTTT
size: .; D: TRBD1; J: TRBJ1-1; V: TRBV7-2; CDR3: CASSYTNPGQRTEAFF; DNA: TGTGCCAGCAGCTATACGAATCCGGGACAGCGAACTGAAGCTTTCTTT
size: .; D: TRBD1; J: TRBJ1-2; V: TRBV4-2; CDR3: CASSQAGTGEGYGYTF; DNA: TGTGCCAGCAGCCAAGCTGGGACAGGGGAAGGCTATGGCTACACCTTC
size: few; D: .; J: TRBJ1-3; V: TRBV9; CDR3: CASSLSSGNTIYF; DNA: TGTGCCAGCAGCCTGAGCTCTGGAAACACCATATATTTT
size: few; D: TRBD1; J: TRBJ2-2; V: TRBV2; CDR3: CASTGTGGTGELFF; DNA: TGTGCCAGCACCGGGACAGGGGGCACCGGGGAGCTGTTTTTT
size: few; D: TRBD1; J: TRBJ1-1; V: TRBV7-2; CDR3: CASSSWTGKTEAFF; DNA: TGTGCCAGCAGTAGCTGGACAGGGAAAACTGAAGCTTTCTTT
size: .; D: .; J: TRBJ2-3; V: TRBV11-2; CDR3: CASSSRQKSTDTQYF; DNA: TGTGCCAGCAGCTCGAGACAGAAAAGCACAGATACGCAGTATTTT
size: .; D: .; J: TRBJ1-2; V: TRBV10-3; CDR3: CAISDGASYGYTF; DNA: TGTGCCATCAGTGACGGAGCTAGCTATGGCTACACCTTC
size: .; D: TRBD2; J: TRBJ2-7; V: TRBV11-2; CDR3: CASSFTGTSGGSYEQYF; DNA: TGTGCCAGCAGCTTTACCGGGACTAGCGGGGGCTCCTACGAGCAGTACTTC
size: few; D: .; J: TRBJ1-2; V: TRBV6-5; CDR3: CASSYSNLVGYTF; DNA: TGTGCCAGCAGTTACTCGAACCTGGTTGGCTACACCTTC
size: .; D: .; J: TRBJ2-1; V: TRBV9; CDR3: CASSVVGVSSYNEQFF; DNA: TGTGCCAGCAGCGTAGTAGGGGTCAGCTCCTACAATGAGCAGTTCTTC
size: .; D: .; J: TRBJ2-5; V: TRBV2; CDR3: CASRELETQYF; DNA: TGTGCCAGCAGGGAATTGGAGACCCAGTACTTC
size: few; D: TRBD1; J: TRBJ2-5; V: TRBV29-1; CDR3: CSACTGGQETQYF; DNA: TGCAGCGCCTGCACAGGGGGACAAGAGACCCAGTACTTC
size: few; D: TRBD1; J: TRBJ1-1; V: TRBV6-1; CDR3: CASTPGQGADTEAFF; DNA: TGTGCCAGCACTCCGGGACAGGGGGCTGACACTGAAGCTTTCTTT
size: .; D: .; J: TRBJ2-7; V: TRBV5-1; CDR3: CASSLGAKPYEQYF; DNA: TGCGCCAGCAGCTTAGGGGCGAAGCCCTACGAGCAGTACTTC
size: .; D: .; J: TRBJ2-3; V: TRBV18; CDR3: CASSPAQSNTQYF; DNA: TGTGCCAGCTCCCCCGCCCAGTCGAATACGCAGTATTTT
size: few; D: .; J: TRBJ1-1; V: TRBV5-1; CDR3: CASSLDGLNTEAFF; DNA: TGCGCCAGCAGCTTGGACGGATTGAACACTGAAGCTTTCTTT
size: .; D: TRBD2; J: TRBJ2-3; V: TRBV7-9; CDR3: CASSFSGTRADTQYF; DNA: TGTGCCAGCAGCTTTTCGGGGACTAGGGCAGATACGCAGTATTTT
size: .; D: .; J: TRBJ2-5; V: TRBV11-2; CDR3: CASSPQNGWTETQYF; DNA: TGTGCCAGCAGCCCCCAAAACGGGTGGACAGAGACCCAGTACTTC
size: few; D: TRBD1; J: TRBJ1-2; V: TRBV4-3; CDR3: CASSLGQVDYGYTF; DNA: TGCGCCAGCAGCCTGGGACAGGTGGACTATGGCTACACCTTC
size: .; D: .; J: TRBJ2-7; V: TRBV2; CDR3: CASKAVLYEQYF; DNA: TGTGCCAGCAAGGCCGTACTCTACGAGCAGTACTTC
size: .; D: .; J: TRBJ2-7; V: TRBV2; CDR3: CASRVSGTHYEQYF; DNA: TGTGCCAGCAGGGTGTCCGGGACACACTACGAGCAGTACTTC
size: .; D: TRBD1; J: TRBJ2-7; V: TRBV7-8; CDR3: CASSMLPGQGAYEQYF; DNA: TGTGCCAGCAGCATGCTCCCGGGACAGGGGGCTTACGAGCAGTACTTC